This T cell receptor (beta chain) was retrieved from a study of blood T cell repertoires in COVID-19. Looking at the study overall: From the United States, Italy and Spain came samples of acute and convalescent COVID-19. In each case, the material was cDNA or gDNA derived from T cells, B-cell-depleted T cells, or PBMCs.

The trim removed 5 bases at V and 5 bases at J, leaving 22 bases unmatched. Germline lookup yields CDR1 MNHNY and CDR2 SVGAGI (reference sequence). The CDR3 has 19 residues. Per the study methods: Amplification with reference gene primers provided the estimates of nucleated cell counts. The assay was immunoSEQ multiplex PCR, and TCRdb's table has in-frame clones only and misses some. The D gene and trimming were derived from the DNA, and the V and J assignments and clone size from that table. The sample yields 400,000 or so clones, more than 85% seen once. The J gene is TRBJ2-7, the V gene TRBV6-6; 9 bases are a match to TRBD2. The clonotype comes from a human donor in a cohort sampled during active COVID-19. The sequenced material came from peripheral blood. CDR3 sequence (DNA): TGTGCCAGCAGTCAAATGGAGAGGACTAGCGCAACGGCTCCTAACGAGCAGTACTTC. Translating it yields CASSQMERTSATAPNEQYF.